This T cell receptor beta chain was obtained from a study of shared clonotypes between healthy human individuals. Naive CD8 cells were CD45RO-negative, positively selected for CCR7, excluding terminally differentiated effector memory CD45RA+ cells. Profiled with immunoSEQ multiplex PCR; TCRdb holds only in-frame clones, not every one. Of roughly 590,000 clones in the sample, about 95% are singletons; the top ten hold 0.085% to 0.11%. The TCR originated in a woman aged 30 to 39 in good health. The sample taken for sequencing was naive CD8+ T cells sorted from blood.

In DNA form, the CDR3 reads TGTGCCAGCAGCCTTAGCGGGACCTCCTACGAGCAGTACTTC. Translated: CASSLSGTSYEQYF. V usage is TRBV5-4 and J usage is TRBJ2-7, with TRBD2 identical over 8 bases. The CDR3 totals 14 residues. The germline V gene encodes CDR1 SGHNT and CDR2 YYREEE (reference sequence). V shed 4 bases, J shed 0 bases, and the junction held 3 bases outside the gene matches.